This TCR beta chain was sequenced during a study of CD8+ T cells in alopecia areata (dated by TCRdb to the late 2010s). Context from the whole study: Treated patients were enrolled in an open-label pilot trial of oral tofacitinib, 5 to 10 mg twice daily, for moderate-to-severe alopecia areata. Patients received tofacitinib for 6 to 18 months and were then followed off drug for 6 months to check for delayed response and recurrence. For the treated patients, the SALT score, which quantifies what percentage of scalp surface area is affected, served as the measure of disease severity. In both human patients and the C3H/HeJ mouse model, the study applied high-throughput TCRbeta sequencing to look at T cell clonal expansion in alopecia areata. In humans, TCRbeta sequencing was performed on scalp tissue and on sorted CD4+ and CD8+ peripheral blood T cells from healthy controls and from patients with patchy or totalis/universalis alopecia areata. Patients on tofacitinib were biopsied at baseline and after 4 and 24 weeks of treatment, and several of the patients also had a later scalp biopsy. Scalp clonality was compared across normal scalp (n=4), patchy alopecia areata scalp (n=8), and alopecia totalis/universalis scalp (n=8). RNA was extracted with the PAXgene miRNA kit for fixed scalp, the miRNeasy kit for PBMCs, and the RNeasy kit for mouse skin. immunoSEQ multiplex PCR using 35 Vbeta forward primers and 13 Jbeta reverse primers was used to amplify TCRbeta CDR3 regions. Study-level results and caveats: Scalp clonality and the number of expanded CD8+ clones among the top 100 scalp clones were significantly decreased by tofacitinib. Because the treated cohort was small and included a single nonresponder, larger studies are needed to assess links between baseline CD8+ expansion and response. Shared TCR sequences between patients were less evident than in mice, which may be partly attributable to HLA diversity in the patient population. Higher clonality and more expanded CD8+ clones were observed in lesional scalp than in normal scalp, particularly in alopecia totalis/universalis, a finding suggestive of antigenic drive. During tofacitinib treatment, many expanded lesional clones stuck around in both scalp and blood, and this persistence may partly explain why relapse happens after treatment is stopped. Unlike mouse skin, which is dominated by gammadelta T cells, normal human skin has resident alphabeta T cells that are also sequenced, and this complicates analysis of the scalp TCR repertoire.

This clone was counted a few times. Its antigen target is currently unknown. There are no base qualities to consult, and no much larger clone falls within one base. The sample's time point label, decoded: 24 weeks on oral tofacitinib. In the paper's terms, the treatment or condition label means: oral pan-JAK inhibitor, 5-10 mg twice daily. Lesional scalp punch biopsies and peripheral blood were collected from alopecia areata patients. After PBMCs were isolated by density centrifugation and stained for CD3, CD4 and CD8, a FACSAria was used to sort CD4+ and CD8+ T cells. The germline V gene (reference sequence) sets CDR1 to GTSNPN and CDR2 to SVGIG. Cut back by 0 bases and 7 bases, the V and J ends lie 15 bases apart. The CDR3 contains 14 residues, cysteine and phenylalanine counted. Only CDR3 DNA is held: 42 bases, read in frame from base 1. The library was built by means of the immunoSEQ multiplex PCR assay. To provide template for TCR sequencing, every sample had RNA extracted and reverse transcribed into cDNA. First-strand cDNA was synthesized with SuperScript III using a 2:1 mix of oligo-dT and random hexamers. A synthetic immune receptor repertoire was used to assess amplification bias, and residual bias was removed computationally. From the authors' description of their analysis: Raw reads were preprocessed to remove errors, and CDR3 was defined according to IMGT conventions as the region from the conserved cysteine to phenylalanine. To get clonality, Shannon entropy was normalized by log2 of the number of productive unique TCRs and the result was subtracted from 1. Scalp TCRbeta sequences were cross-referenced with sorted blood CD4 and CD8 repertoires so that the CD4 or CD8 identity of scalp clones could be inferred. The clones in this table, taken by TCRdb from immuneACCESS, are in-frame only. Not every clone is retained; where verified, under half of the shortfall comes from an unresolved V gene, and the cause of the rest is unknown. V, J and clone size are those of that table, while D and trimming were read from the DNA. Recorded for this sample are under 200,000 clones; less than 70% of them occurred a single time. The top ten hold approximately 15% of the sample.

The source is a human donor with alopecia areata. Sequenced material: CD4+ T cells sorted from blood, taken at week 24, from a patient treated with tofacitinib. Recombination joined TRBV30 with TRBJ1-2, with the D gene uncertain. The sequenced DNA is TGTGCCTGGAGTGTACCGAAGGGAATGGGTGGCTACACCTTC. Its translation reads: CAWSVPKGMGGYTF.